This T cell receptor (beta chain) stems from a study of T cell repertoires in cytomegalovirus infection (dated by TCRdb to the late 2010s). Describing the broader study: Peptide stimulations targeted recently identified HLA-C-restricted CMV epitopes, whose presentation resists viral immunomodulation, together with well-studied HLA-B-restricted epitopes. Donor HLA type was relevant to the analysis, as public TCR beta signatures indicated carriage of CMV infection together with the matching HLA type. The full study reports these points: The ex vivo response was dominated by HLA-C-restricted CMV-specific TCR beta clonotypes, which also provided the single most frequent clonotype in two of eight donors. Carriers of CMV infection plus the relevant HLA type were discriminated by the cumulative frequency of public TCR beta family members in the study cohort and in an independent roughly 370-donor cohort.

Comments on this clonotype: The antigen it binds to is not known. Nothing much larger sits one base from this clone, and base qualities are not available.

The CDR3 starts with the cysteine, ends with the phenylalanine, and has 12 residues. Only CDR3 DNA is held: 36 bases, read in frame from base 1. Trimming takes 5 bases from V and 7 bases from J, and the germline ends sit 11 bases apart. Sequencing instrument: Illumina HiSeq 1500. TCRdb cleaned the public reads at Q25 with fastp, built clones with MiXCR and kept in-frame beta chains. Each CDR3 protein gets just one entry, which takes the most common genes and DNA from the rows behind it. The sample includes 700,000 to 850,000 distinct CDR3 sequences, with 32% observed a single time. Around 12% of the sample comes from the top ten. Sample treatment or condition, as interpreted from the label and publication: in vitro stimulation with specific CMV peptide epitopes to enrich CMV-specific T cells.

Sequencing used cultured CD8+ T cells from PBMCs, obtained from culture after CMV antigen stimulation. The V and J segments used are TRBV12-3 or TRBV12-4 and TRBJ1-1, with a tentative D gene TRBD1 over 5 matching bases. The receptor was isolated from a human donor in good health (CMV status not recorded). Some clones in this sample may be carry-over from other donors' samples. The sequence in DNA is TGTGCCAGCAGTCGTACGGGGCTTGAAGCTTTCTTT. It codes for CASSRTGLEAFF.